The 23 T cell receptor beta chains below come from one sample, sequenced in a study of preoperative IRX-2 immunotherapy in early breast cancer (dated by TCRdb to the late 2010s). The meaning of the sample's treatment or condition label: preoperative locoregional IRX-2 cytokine immunotherapy. Library method: the immunoSEQ multiplex PCR assay. Sourced from immuneACCESS, this table was stored by TCRdb with only in-frame sequences that have V and J called. A share of the clones is absent; for the studies checked, an unresolved V gene accounts for under half, and the remainder has no known explanation. The sample records 34,000 or so clones, 90% to 95% of which are singletons. The biggest ten clones account for 5% to 7% of the sample. This specimen was acquired from a patient treated with IRX-2 immunotherapy. The source of these receptors is a human donor with breast cancer.

This chain connects TRBV5-4 to TRBJ2-1; D is uncertain. The V gene's germline CDR1 is SGHNT and CDR2 YYREEE (reference sequence). There are 11 residues in the CDR3. Trimming cost V 2 bases and J 4 bases, with 1 base left between them. The CDR3 DNA sequence: TGTGCCAGCAGCTTTTACAATGAGCAGTTCTTC. Its translation: CASSFYNEQFF.

The V gene is TRBV6-6, the J gene TRBJ2-3, with a tentative D call TRBD1 (5 bases). The CDR3 contains 14 residues. Deletions cut 4 bases from V and 0 bases from J, with 8 bases between. Germline-derived CDR1 and CDR2 are MNHNY and SVGAGI (reference sequence). This CDR3 is CASSWGTSTDTQYF. The CDR3 nucleotides are TGTGCCAGCAGTTGGGGCACTAGCACAGATACGCAGTATTTT.

The CDR3, as DNA: TGTGCCAGCAGCTTATATCTTACAGTGAATGAAAAACTGTTTTTT. Translated, it gives CASSLYLTVNEKLFF. The gene calls are TRBV5-5 and TRBJ1-4; D is uncertain. This CDR3 comprises 15 residues. V shed 2 bases and J shed 5 bases, with 13 bases lying between them. Germline CDR1 reads SGHKS; CDR2 reads YYEKEE (reference sequence).

The chain links TRBV18 to TRBJ1-3, with 9 bases that match TRBD1. The germline V gene has CDR1 KGHSH and CDR2 LQKENI. The CDR3 extends over 15 amino acids. After removal of 1 base from V and 4 bases from J, the junction contained 2 bases not matched to a gene. The CDR3 region is CASSPQGTGGNTIYF. CDR3 nucleotides: TGTGCCAGCTCACCACAAGGGACAGGGGGAAACACCATATATTTT. The full variable domain, in which reference TRBV18 and TRBJ1-3 provide the parts outside the CDR3, is NAGVMQNPRHLVRRRGQEARLRCSPMKGHSHVYWYRQLPEEGLKFMVYLQKENIIDESGMPKERFSAEFPKEGPSILRIQQVVRGDSAAYFCASSPQGTGGNTIYFGEGSWLTVV.

The chain employs TRBV27 and TRBJ2-2; D is unclear. This CDR3 spans 13 amino acids. From germline, CDR1 is MNHEY and CDR2 SMNVEV (reference sequence). V shed 3 bases and J shed 0 bases, with 2 bases lying between them. CDR3 residues: CASSFTNTGELFF. The CDR3 DNA reads as TGTGCCAGCAGTTTCACGAACACCGGGGAGCTGTTTTTT.

The rearrangement joins TRBV19 to TRBJ2-5; 9 bases agree with TRBD2. The germline V gene has CDR1 LNHDA and CDR2 SQIVND (reference sequence). The CDR3 runs to 15 residues. Losses at the gene ends were 5 bases for V and 4 bases for J; bases not matched to a gene: 8. The CDR3 DNA is TGTGCCAGTAGTGCCACCGGGACTAGCTCAGAGACCCAGTACTTC. Residues: CASSATGTSSETQYF.

The V and J genes are TRBV19 and TRBJ2-1, with 7 bases lining up with TRBD1. J was trimmed by 0 bases and V by 7 bases; bases with no gene match: 3. Per germline, CDR1 LNHDA and CDR2 SQIVND (reference sequence). The CDR3 extends over 14 amino acids. The CDR3 region has the DNA TGTGCCAGTAACCCAGGGGGCTCCTACAATGAGCAGTTCTTC. It is translated as CASNPGGSYNEQFF. Supplemented by reference TRBV19 and TRBJ2-1, the full variable domain reads DGGITQSPKYLFRKEGQNVTLSCEQNLNHDAMYWYRQDPGQGLRLIYYSQIVNDFQKGDIAEGYSVSREKKESFPLTVTSAQKNPTAFYLCASNPGGSYNEQFFGPGTRLTVL.

This CDR3 reads CASRGQGLDSQPQHF. For the CDR3, the DNA is TGTGCCAGCAGGGGACAGGGTCTCGATAGCCAGCCCCAGCATTTT. The chain uses TRBV2 and TRBJ1-5; TRBD1 matches 9 bases. The CDR3 has 15 residues. From germline, CDR1 is SNHLY and CDR2 FYNNEI. With V trimmed by 6 bases and J by 7 bases, 10 bases remained unmatched.

The chain couples TRBV6-5 to TRBJ1-2; tentatively, D is TRBD1 (5 bases). Germline CDR1 reads MNHEY; CDR2 reads SVGAGI. V was pared by 2 bases and J by 7 bases, with 14 bases between. This CDR3 comprises 14 residues. The CDR3 here is CASSYLSSGLGYTF. CDR3 coding DNA: TGTGCCAGCAGTTACCTCAGCTCAGGGCTTGGCTACACCTTC.

This sequence joins TRBV2 and TRBJ2-1, with 7 bases matching TRBD1. With 4 bases clipped from V and 8 bases from J, the junction kept 11 bases outside the gene matches. This CDR3 contains 15 residues. Germline lookup yields CDR1 SNHLY and CDR2 FYNNEI. Here the CDR3 reads CASSGGQGVWYEQFF. As DNA, the CDR3 is TGTGCCAGCAGTGGGGGTCAGGGGGTCTGGTATGAGCAGTTCTTC.

This rearrangement joins TRBV27 to TRBJ2-5; 11 nucleotides align to TRBD2. Germline lookup yields CDR1 MNHEY and CDR2 SMNVEV (reference sequence). There are 15 residues in the CDR3. Trimming removed 6 bases from V and 1 base from J; junction bases left unmatched: 4. CDR3 bases: TGTGCCAGCAGACTAGCGGGAGCGAGCCAAGAGACCCAGTACTTC. Residues: CASRLAGASQETQYF.

The chain employs TRBV11-2 and TRBJ2-1, with D perhaps matching TRBD1 (6 bases). Trimming left V 5 bases short and J 4 bases short, with 18 bases between. Germline V gives CDR1 SGHAT, CDR2 FQNNGV. This CDR3 has 16 residues. The CDR3 protein is CASSRPQGGDYNEQFF. DNA for the CDR3: TGTGCCAGCAGCCGCCCCCAAGGGGGAGATTACAATGAGCAGTTCTTC.

This chain uses TRBV5-1 with TRBJ1-1; 8 bases are shared with TRBD1. The CDR3 is made up of 12 amino acids. CDR1 is SGHRS and CDR2 is YFSETQ in the germline V gene. Losses at the gene ends were 4 bases for V and 11 bases for J; bases not matched to a gene: 7. CDR3 bases: TGCGCCAGCAGCCCCGGTAGGGACAGGGCTTTCTTT. This translates into CASSPGRDRAFF.

V gene TRBV7-3 combines with J gene TRBJ2-5, with 9 bases fitting TRBD2. CDR3 length: 14 residues. Germline CDR1 is SGHTA and CDR2 is FQGTGA. Trimming removed 2 bases from V and 3 bases from J; junction bases left unmatched: 1. The CDR3 DNA reads as TGTGCCAGCAGCTTAGCGGGGGGGGAAGAGACCCAGTACTTC. This codes for CASSLAGGEETQYF.

This chain links TRBV7-6 with TRBJ1-1; D unclear. CDR1 and CDR2 (germline): SGHVS, FNYEAQ. With 5 bases removed from V and 0 bases from J, the gap between germline ends came to 7 bases. The CDR3 has 13 residues. CDR3 amino acids: CASSRVLNTEAFF. The CDR3 coding sequence is TGTGCCAGCAGCCGGGTCTTGAACACTGAAGCTTTCTTT. Complete variable domain (other parts from reference TRBV7-6 and TRBJ1-1): GAGVSQSPRYKVTKRGQDVALRCDPISGHVSLYWYRQALGQGPEFLTYFNYEAQQDKSGLPNDRFSAERPEGSISTLTIQRTEQRDSAMYRCASSRVLNTEAFFGQGTRLTVV.

V usage is TRBV6-6 and J usage is TRBJ1-4; possible D gene TRBD1, 6 bases. The length of the CDR3 is 13 residues. The germline V gene has CDR1 MNHNY and CDR2 SVGAGI (reference sequence). V was pared by 8 bases and J by 3 bases, with 10 bases between. CDR3 sequence (DNA): TGTGCCAGCGAGGACAGTTCTAATGAAAAACTGTTTTTT. Translated: CASEDSSNEKLFF.

This chain joins TRBV5-6 and TRBJ2-3; 9 bases fit TRBD1. This CDR3 contains 16 residues. Germline trimming cut 3 bases from V and 5 bases from J; bases unmatched to any gene: 10. The germline gives CDR1 SGHDT, CDR2 YYEEEE. The CDR3 bases are TGTGCCAGCAGCTCCGGGACAGGGACATTTGGAGATACGCAGTATTTT. Protein product: CASSSGTGTFGDTQYF.

The chain uses TRBV19 and TRBJ2-3; 8 bases fit TRBD1. V shed 6 bases and J 0 bases; nucleotides not matched to a gene: 5. CDR3 length: 15 amino acids. CDR1 and CDR2 from the germline V gene are LNHDA and SQIVND (reference sequence). The CDR3 DNA is TGTGCCAGTAGGGGGACAGGTTCAAGCACAGATACGCAGTATTTT. Its translation: CASRGTGSSTDTQYF.

The V gene is TRBV9, the J gene TRBJ2-6; either TRBD1 or TRBD2 may fit D (7 bases each). The V gene's germline CDR1 is SGDLS and CDR2 YYNGEE. V shed 0 bases and J shed 2 bases, with 12 bases lying between them. The CDR3 runs to 17 residues. CDR3 nucleotides: TGTGCCAGCAGCGTAGTGGGAGGGGGCGCTGGGGCCAACGTCCTGACTTTC. It codes for CASSVVGGGAGANVLTF.

The J gene is TRBJ2-1, the V gene TRBV7-2; 9 nucleotides align to TRBD1. This CDR3 has 15 residues. The germline V gene has CDR1 SGHTA and CDR2 FQGNSA. Trimming cost V 5 bases and J 9 bases; bases outside gene matches: 11. CDR3: CASSIGQGWGGEQFF. Here the CDR3 DNA reads TGTGCCAGCAGCATCGGACAGGGGTGGGGAGGTGAGCAGTTCTTC.

The chain couples TRBV5-1 to TRBJ2-3, with TRBD2 matching over 8 bases. The CDR3 totals 14 residues. The germline V gene encodes CDR1 SGHRS and CDR2 YFSETQ. J was trimmed by 6 bases and V by 3 bases; bases with no gene match: 6. CDR3 DNA: TGCGCCAGCAGCTCACGGACTAGCCTGGATACGCAGTATTTT. This gives the protein CASSSRTSLDTQYF.

The V and J genes are TRBV6-4 and TRBJ2-3; 9 bases are shared with TRBD2. Germline V CDR1 and CDR2: MRHNA, SNTAGT. This CDR3 spans 15 amino acids. J lost 5 bases, V lost 4 bases, and 7 bases had no gene match. CDR3 in DNA: TGTGCCAGCAGTGCGTTAGCGGGAGAGGTAGATACGCAGTATTTT. It encodes CASSALAGEVDTQYF.

The chain uses TRBV7-9 and TRBJ2-1; 7 bases align to TRBD1. The germline gives CDR1 SEHNR, CDR2 FQNEAQ (reference sequence). This CDR3 region has 12 residues. V gave up 6 bases and J gave up 12 bases; unmatched junction bases: 8. CDR3 region: CASSYNRGRQFF. The CDR3 nucleotides read TGTGCCAGCAGTTATAACAGGGGAAGGCAGTTCTTC.